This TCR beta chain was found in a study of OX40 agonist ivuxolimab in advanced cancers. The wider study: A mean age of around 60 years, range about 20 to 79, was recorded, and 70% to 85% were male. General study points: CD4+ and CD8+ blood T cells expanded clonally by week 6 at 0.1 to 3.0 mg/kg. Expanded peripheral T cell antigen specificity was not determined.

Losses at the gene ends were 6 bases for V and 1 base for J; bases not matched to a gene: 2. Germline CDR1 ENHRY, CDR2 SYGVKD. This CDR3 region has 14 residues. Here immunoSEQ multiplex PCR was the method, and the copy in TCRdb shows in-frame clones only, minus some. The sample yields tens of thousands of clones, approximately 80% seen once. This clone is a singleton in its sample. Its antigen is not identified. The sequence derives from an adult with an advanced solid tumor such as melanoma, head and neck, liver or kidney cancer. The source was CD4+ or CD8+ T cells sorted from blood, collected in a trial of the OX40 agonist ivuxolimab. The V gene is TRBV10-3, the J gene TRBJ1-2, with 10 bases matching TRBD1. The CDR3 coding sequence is TGTGCCATCAGAGGACAGGGGGATAACTATGGCTACACCTTC. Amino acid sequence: CAIRGQGDNYGYTF.